This T cell receptor (beta chain) was identified during a study of blood T cell repertoires in COVID-19. About the study: T cells, B-cell-depleted T cells, or PBMCs provided the cDNA or gDNA that served as material.

In the source study's methods: Estimated nucleated cell counts came from reference gene primer amplification. The table came from immunoSEQ multiplex PCR; TCRdb's copy has only in-frame clones and leaves some out. V, J and clone size are those of that table, while D and trimming were read from the DNA. Counted here are 150,000 to 200,000 clones, more than 75% occurring once; the ten biggest clones make up about 6.5%. V lost 5 bases and J lost 4; bases outside the gene matches: 3. Germline V gene sequence: CDR1 PRHDT, CDR2 FYEKMQ (reference sequence). The CDR3 runs to 14 residues. Patients at the Seattle site were enrolled during active infection and followed longitudinally.

The sequence was obtained from a middle-aged woman with COVID-19, enrolled during active disease. The material sequenced was peripheral blood. The V call is TRBV13, the J call TRBJ1-5; 9 bases line up with TRBD1. CDR3 sequence (DNA): TGTGCCAGCAGCGTGGGACAGGGAAATCAGCCCCAGCATTTT. Its protein product is CASSVGQGNQPQHF.